These 15 T cell receptor beta chains originate from one sample sequenced in a study of Ad26.COV2.S vaccination and SARS-CoV-2 variants. The assay was immunoSEQ multiplex PCR, and TCRdb's table has in-frame clones only and misses some. The sample lists about 350,000 clones; less than 90% were seen once. Indicated treatment: roughly 20 received Ad26.COV2.S at low or high dose, single or two shots; several received placebo; per-sample allocation not given. Repertoires come from day 63 after the first vaccine or placebo injection. The input for sequencing was peripheral blood, taken in a trial of Ad26.COV2.S vaccine versus placebo. The receptors derive from a person aged 18-65 years who received the Ad26.COV2.S COVID-19 vaccine or a placebo.

V is TRBV7-7 and J is TRBJ2-1; maybe TRBD2 (7 bases). The V and J ends lost 5 bases and 10 bases respectively, with 21 bases between them. The length of the CDR3 is 15 residues. Germline assignment: CDR1 SSHAT and CDR2 FNYEAQ (reference sequence). CDR3 in amino acids: CASSAERDIGGEQFF. In DNA form, the CDR3 reads TGTGCCAGCAGCGCAGAGCGGGACATCGGAGGGGAGCAGTTCTTC.

This chain connects TRBV28 to TRBJ2-3; 12 nucleotides match TRBD2. Germline values: CDR1 MDHEN, CDR2 SYDVKM. This CDR3 spans 16 amino acids. Trimming at V came to 8 bases and at J to 1 base, leaving 7 bases not matched to a gene. The CDR3 loop reads CASVGASGRGTDTQYF. DNA for the CDR3: TGTGCCAGCGTGGGGGCTAGCGGGAGGGGCACAGATACGCAGTATTTT. The full variable domain, rest sourced from reference TRBV28 and TRBJ2-3, is DVKVTQSSRYLVKRTGEKVFLECVQDMDHENMFWYRQDPGLGLRLIYFSYDVKMKEKGDIPEGYSVSREKKERFSLILESASTNQTSMYLCASVGASGRGTDTQYFGPGTRLTVL.

The chain employs TRBV5-6 and TRBJ1-1; D might be TRBD1 (5 bases). Germline V lookup: CDR1 SGHDT, CDR2 YYEEEE. The V gene lost 4 bases and the J gene lost 1 base, with 17 bases spanning the gap. The CDR3 runs 16 residues. The CDR3 DNA is TGTGCCAGCAGCCTCGGGACGTTGAGGGGGAACACTGAAGCTTTCTTT. Protein: CASSLGTLRGNTEAFF.

The J gene is TRBJ2-1, the V gene TRBV4-3; D is unclear. This CDR3 has 16 residues. CDR1 and CDR2 from the germline V gene are LGHNA and YSLEER. V was clipped by 0 bases and J by 0 bases, with 9 bases between them. The CDR3 nucleotides read TGCGCCAGCAGCCAAGATGGCCCAGTCTCCTACAATGAGCAGTTCTTC. Its protein product is CASSQDGPVSYNEQFF.

This clone was recorded once. V is TRBV19 and J is TRBJ2-5; maybe TRBD2 (5 bases). Germline V gene lookup returns CDR1 LNHDA and CDR2 SQIVND (reference sequence). V was trimmed by 3 bases and J by 4 bases, leaving 18 bases between them. There are 16 residues in the CDR3. CDR3 loop: CASSIGVPPGRETQYF. CDR3 nucleotide sequence: TGTGCCAGTAGTATCGGGGTACCGCCCGGACGAGAGACCCAGTACTTC.

The rearrangement joins TRBV7-2 to TRBJ2-2; the D gene could be TRBD1 or TRBD2 (6 bases each). V lost 4 bases and J lost 6, with 18 bases in between. The CDR3 has 16 amino acids. CDR1 is SGHTA, CDR2 FQGNSA, per germline. The CDR3: CASSSETGALSGELFF. The CDR3, as DNA: TGTGCCAGCAGCTCGGAAACGGGGGCCTTATCCGGGGAGCTGTTTTTT.

V is TRBV2 and J is TRBJ2-5; D perhaps matches TRBD2 (6 bases). The CDR3 totals 15 residues. The germline V gene has CDR1 SNHLY and CDR2 FYNNEI. Deletions cut 8 bases from V and 7 bases from J, with 23 bases between. In nucleotides, the CDR3 is TGTGCCAGCCAACAGGACGGGACTGCAGATGTGACCCAGTACTTC. The encoded protein is CASQQDGTADVTQYF.

This clone is a singleton in its sample. This chain links TRBV4-2 with TRBJ2-2; D gene unclear. Trimming shortened V by 10 bases and J by 6 bases, and 18 bases separated the two germline ends. The V gene's germline CDR1 is LGHNA and CDR2 YNFKEQ. The CDR3 loop spans 14 amino acids. The CDR3 protein is CATAFSFLAGELFF. CDR3 nucleotides: TGTGCCACCGCATTTAGTTTCTTGGCCGGGGAGCTGTTTTTT.

This clone was seen a handful of times. The chain is built from TRBV12-3 or TRBV12-4 and TRBJ1-6; no firm D call. V lost 6 bases and J lost 8, with 11 bases in between. The CDR3 extends over 13 amino acids. The CDR3 spells CASRPLGDSPLHF. The CDR3 nucleotides read TGTGCCAGCAGGCCATTAGGCGATTCACCCCTCCACTTT.

The gene calls are TRBV10-3 and TRBJ2-5; 11 bases line up with TRBD2. This CDR3 is 15 amino acids long. From germline, CDR1 is ENHRY and CDR2 SYGVKD. Unmatched junction bases numbered 4, after V lost 5 bases and J lost 2 bases. In DNA form, the CDR3 reads TGTGCCATCAGTAACATAGCGGGAGGGCAAGAGACCCAGTACTTC. The encoded protein is CAISNIAGGQETQYF.

The J gene is TRBJ2-3, the V gene TRBV9; D might be TRBD1 (6 bases). The germline gives CDR1 SGDLS, CDR2 YYNGEE. Trimming took off 3 bases at V and 1 base at J, with 9 bases between the two ends. The length of the CDR3 is 14 residues. The CDR3 bases are TGTGCCAGCAGCGGGACAGATCGCACAGATACGCAGTATTTT. Translation: CASSGTDRTDTQYF.

This chain connects TRBV28 to TRBJ2-7; weak D call: TRBD2 (6 bases). V gave up 5 bases and J gave up 5 bases, with 10 bases separating them. Germline CDR1 reads MDHEN; CDR2 reads SYDVKM. The CDR3 covers 12 residues. The CDR3 region has the DNA TGTGCCAGCAGTAGCTGGGGGGACGAGCAGTACTTC. Protein product: CASSSWGDEQYF. Full variable domain (remainder filled in from reference TRBV28 and TRBJ2-7): DVKVTQSSRYLVKRTGEKVFLECVQDMDHENMFWYRQDPGLGLRLIYFSYDVKMKEKGDIPEGYSVSREKKERFSLILESASTNQTSMYLCASSSWGDEQYFGPGTRLTVT.

This clone was observed a single time. The chain recombines TRBV1 with TRBJ2-1. TRBV1 counts as a pseudogene. The length of the CDR3 is 16 residues. The CDR3 sequence is CTSSQEAHGPCHEQFF. The CDR3 DNA sequence: TGCACCAGCAGCCAAGAAGCCCACGGACCGTGCCATGAGCAGTTCTTC.

This chain connects TRBV7-3 to TRBJ2-3, with a weak D call TRBD2 (6 bases). This CDR3 comprises 13 residues. Germline CDR1 SGHTA, CDR2 FQGTGA. V dropped 4 bases and J dropped 5 bases, with 10 bases sitting between them. CDR3 coding DNA: TGTGCCAGCAGCTGGGGGGAGAGAGATACGCAGTATTTT. The encoded protein is CASSWGERDTQYF.

The chain employs TRBV19 and TRBJ1-1; D is ambiguous. The CDR3 is 16 amino acids. Per the germline V gene, CDR1 is LNHDA and CDR2 is SQIVND (reference sequence). V gave up 3 bases and J gave up 0 bases, with 14 bases separating them. Here the CDR3 reads CASSMSGILMNTEAFF. Here the CDR3 DNA reads TGTGCCAGTAGTATGAGCGGGATCCTCATGAACACTGAAGCTTTCTTT.